The next 21 T cell receptor beta chains were all read from a single sample in a study of spatial heterogeneity in lung cancer. Study-wide findings and caveats: Tracking of tumor mutation counts was seen in expanded intratumoral alpha and beta TCR counts.

These receptors have no identified antigens. TCRdb itself ran the 5' RACE reads through MiXCR, one entry per CDR3 protein. Of nearly 25,000 distinct CDR3 sequences listed, 8.8% were seen once; the top ten hold 7.5% to 9%. Regarding time point: sample taken at primary tumor resection. The sample was lung tumor tissue, taken at surgery. The receptor source for this set is a male donor with early-stage non-small cell lung cancer.

This clonotype was counted at least ten times. V and J are TRBV5-6 and TRBJ2-3; 7 bases are shared with TRBD1. Germline loops: CDR1 SGHDT, CDR2 YYEEEE. The CDR3 sequence is 14 residues long. V trimming: 3 bases; J trimming: 6 bases; junction bases outside the gene matches: 7. In nucleotides, the CDR3 is TGTGCCAGCAGCTATTGGACAGGACCGGATACGCAGTATTTT. Its translation is CASSYWTGPDTQYF.

The chain employs TRBV11-2 and TRBJ2-1; D remains ambiguous. The CDR3 runs 12 residues. Looked up from germline, CDR1 is SGHAT and CDR2 is FQNNGV. The V end was cut by 1 base, the J end by 12 bases, with 10 bases between. The CDR3 spells CASSLGTRRQFF. The CDR3 nucleotides are TGTGCCAGCAGCTTAGGGACCCGGAGGCAGTTCTTC.

V usage is TRBV28 and J usage is TRBJ1-5; D is ambiguous. V lost 3 bases, J lost 0 bases, and 12 bases lay in between. The CDR3 loop spans 16 amino acids. The V gene's germline CDR1 is MDHEN and CDR2 SYDVKM. CDR3 sequence reads: CASSFWSGNSNQPQHF. CDR3 DNA sequence: TGTGCCAGCAGTTTCTGGTCGGGGAATAGCAATCAGCCCCAGCATTTT.

For this clonotype: A read error may produce the germline difference seen at one junction end. The rearrangement joins TRBV5-1 to TRBJ2-1; D is uncertain. CDR3 length equals 13 residues. Germline-derived CDR1 and CDR2 are SGHRS and YFSETQ. CDR3 protein: CASSLVGINEQLF. For the CDR3, the DNA is TGCGCCAGCAGCTTAGTAGGGATCAATGAGCAGCTCTTC.

This clonotype has a count of ten or more. The CDR3 is CASSTYKGNTGRQYF. In DNA form, the CDR3 reads TGTGCCAGCAGCACCTATAAGGGAAACACAGGGAGGCAGTACTTC. V gene TRBV7-4 combines with J gene TRBJ2-7; a weak D match, TRBD1 (6 bases). Germline CDR1 and CDR2: SGHVT and SQSDAQ. Trimming took off 5 bases at V and 9 bases at J, with 23 bases between the two ends. The CDR3 is 15 residues long.

Sample share makes this clonotype medium-sized. The chain links TRBV6-5 to TRBJ1-2; the D gene is possibly TRBD1 (6 bases). This CDR3 is 14 amino acids long. Trimming cost V 6 bases and J 3 bases, with 14 bases left between them. Germline V lookup: CDR1 MNHEY, CDR2 SVGAGI. The CDR3 sequence is CASRPYGGDYGYTF. DNA for the CDR3: TGTGCCAGCAGACCTTACGGGGGCGACTATGGCTACACCTTC.

The chain combines TRBV12-5 with TRBJ2-7, with TRBD1 identical over 8 bases. This CDR3 spans 16 amino acids. V gave up 7 bases and J gave up 6 bases; unmatched junction bases: 17. Germline CDR1 LGHNT, CDR2 FRNRAP. The CDR3 is CASAFGSGGATGEQYF. DNA for the CDR3: TGTGCTAGTGCCTTCGGTTCAGGGGGCGCAACCGGCGAGCAGTACTTC.

The J gene is TRBJ2-2, the V gene TRBV5-6; unclear D gene. The CDR3 length is 13 residues. V was pared by 4 bases and J by 0 bases, with 4 bases between. Germline-derived CDR1 and CDR2 are SGHDT and YYEEEE. The CDR3 spells CASSRANTGELFF. CDR3 bases: TGTGCCAGCAGCCGTGCGAACACCGGGGAGCTGTTTTTT.

The rearrangement uses TRBV27 and TRBJ2-1, with TRBD1 identical over 11 bases. Trimming removed 9 bases from V and 8 bases from J; junction bases left unmatched: 12. This CDR3 contains 15 residues. Germline CDR1 reads MNHEY; CDR2 reads SMNVEV (reference sequence). This chain's CDR3 is CASAPTGQGAHEQFF. The CDR3 nucleotides are TGTGCCAGTGCCCCGACCGGACAGGGGGCGCATGAGCAGTTCTTC.

The table lists this clonotype with many counts. This chain links TRBV6-1 with TRBJ2-7, with D maybe TRBD1 (6 bases). Germline lookup yields CDR1 MNHNS and CDR2 SASEGT. Trimming removed 5 bases from V and 4 bases from J, with 15 bases in between. The CDR3 consists of 14 residues. The CDR3 region is CASSRFGQPYEQYF. CDR3 bases: TGTGCCAGCAGTCGATTCGGACAGCCTTACGAGCAGTACTTC.

A few counts support this clonotype. The chain employs TRBV19 and TRBJ2-6; TRBD1 agrees at 12 bases. Germline-derived CDR1 and CDR2 are LNHDA and SQIVND (reference sequence). There are 18 residues in the CDR3. V gave up 5 bases and J gave up 3 bases; unmatched junction bases: 8. CDR3 in DNA: TGTGCCAGTAGTGAGGGACAGGGGGCTTTGTTTGGGGCCAACGTCCTGACTTTC. This gives the protein CASSEGQGALFGANVLTF.

The V and J genes are TRBV27 and TRBJ2-1; D remains unclear. The V and J ends lost 5 bases and 1 base respectively, with 12 bases between them. From germline, CDR1 is MNHEY and CDR2 SMNVEV (reference sequence). CDR3 length equals 15 residues. CDR3 DNA: TGTGCCAGCAGTCCGTCGACTGGATCCTACAATGAGCAGTTCTTC. This translates into CASSPSTGSYNEQFF.

The table lists this clonotype with many counts. J is TRBJ2-7 and V is TRBV4-2, with 7 bases lining up with TRBD2. V trimming: 3 bases; J trimming: 7 bases; junction bases outside the gene matches: 9. Germline loops: CDR1 LGHNA, CDR2 YNFKEQ. The CDR3 consists of 14 residues. CDR3 nucleotides: TGTGCCAGCAGCCATTCGGGGGGTTCAGGTGAGCAGTACTTC. Protein product: CASSHSGGSGEQYF.

This clonotype was detected ten times or more. This sequence joins TRBV20-1 and TRBJ2-1, with D perhaps given as TRBD1 or TRBD2 (5 bases each). V was pared by 5 bases and J by 6 bases, with 14 bases between. The length of the CDR3 is 13 residues. Per the germline V gene, CDR1 is DFQATT and CDR2 is SNEGSKA (reference sequence). The CDR3 nucleotides read TGCAGTGCTGACCGGGACCGAATCAATGAGCAGTTCTTC. The encoded protein is CSADRDRINEQFF.

The sample holds many counts of this clonotype. This chain joins TRBV20-1 and TRBJ1-5; D call uncertain. This CDR3 has 14 residues. Trimming removed 4 bases at V and 7 bases at J, with 17 bases between. CDR1 DFQATT and CDR2 SNEGSKA come from the germline V gene (reference sequence). Here the CDR3 DNA reads TGCAGTGCTATCTCCGGGGAAGGAATCCAGCCCCAGCATTTT. Translated: CSAISGEGIQPQHF.

In its sample, this clonotype was seen many times. V usage is TRBV7-2 and J usage is TRBJ2-3; the match to TRBD2 covers 12 bases. Germline lookup yields CDR1 SGHTA and CDR2 FQGNSA. V lost 1 base and J lost 8; bases outside the gene matches: 1. The CDR3 is 14 residues long. Here the CDR3 reads CASSLGLAGATQYF. In DNA, the CDR3 is TGTGCCAGCAGCTTAGGACTAGCGGGAGCTACGCAGTATTTT. The whole variable domain, filled in from reference TRBV7-2 and TRBJ2-3, reads GAGVSQSPSNKVTEKGKDVELRCDPISGHTALYWYRQSLGQGLEFLIYFQGNSAPDKSGLPSDRFSAERTGGSVSTLTIQRTQQEDSAVYLCASSLGLAGATQYFGPGTRLTVL.

The sample holds many counts of this clonotype. This rearrangement joins TRBV11-2 to TRBJ2-1; D not certain. The CDR3 has 15 residues. Per germline, CDR1 SGHAT and CDR2 FQNNGV. V was clipped by 5 bases and J by 7 bases, with 18 bases between them. This CDR3 reads CASSRPGPFLNEQFF. CDR3 nucleotides: TGTGCCAGCAGCCGTCCTGGCCCCTTTCTTAATGAGCAGTTCTTC.

In its sample, this clonotype was seen many times. The V gene is TRBV12-3 or TRBV12-4, the J gene TRBJ2-7; a possible D gene is TRBD1 (6 bases). This CDR3 region has 12 residues. The germline V and J ends were trimmed by 4 bases and 7 bases, with 11 bases remaining between them. CDR3 residues: CASSSGVGEQYF. CDR3 DNA: TGTGCCAGCAGTTCAGGGGTGGGGGAGCAGTACTTC.

There are a few counts of this clonotype. The rearrangement uses TRBV7-8 and TRBJ2-5; the D is unclear. Trimming pared 3 bases from V and 5 bases from J, leaving 13 bases between. This CDR3 region has 14 residues. Germline CDR1 reads SGHVS; CDR2 reads FQNEAQ. The CDR3 nucleotides read TGTGCCAGCAGCTTGTCCGAGGCCTGGGAGACCCAGTACTTC. Encoded protein: CASSLSEAWETQYF.

This clonotype was observed many times. V gene TRBV6-4 combines with J gene TRBJ2-3, with 10 bases fitting TRBD2. Germline values: CDR1 MRHNA, CDR2 SNTAGT. The CDR3 extends over 15 amino acids. The trim removed 2 bases at V and 1 base at J, leaving 0 bases unmatched. CDR3 sequence reads: CASSDGTSGTDTQYF. CDR3 bases: TGTGCCAGCAGTGACGGGACTAGCGGCACAGATACGCAGTATTTT.

This clonotype was counted many times. The chain employs TRBV20-1 and TRBJ2-2; TRBD2 agrees at 12 bases. V lost 1 base and J lost 6; bases outside the gene matches: 3. The CDR3 runs to 15 residues. Germline V gene lookup returns CDR1 DFQATT and CDR2 SNEGSKA (reference sequence). CDR3 protein: CSARATSGRSGELFF. CDR3 DNA sequence: TGCAGTGCTAGAGCAACTAGCGGGAGGTCCGGGGAGCTGTTTTTT.